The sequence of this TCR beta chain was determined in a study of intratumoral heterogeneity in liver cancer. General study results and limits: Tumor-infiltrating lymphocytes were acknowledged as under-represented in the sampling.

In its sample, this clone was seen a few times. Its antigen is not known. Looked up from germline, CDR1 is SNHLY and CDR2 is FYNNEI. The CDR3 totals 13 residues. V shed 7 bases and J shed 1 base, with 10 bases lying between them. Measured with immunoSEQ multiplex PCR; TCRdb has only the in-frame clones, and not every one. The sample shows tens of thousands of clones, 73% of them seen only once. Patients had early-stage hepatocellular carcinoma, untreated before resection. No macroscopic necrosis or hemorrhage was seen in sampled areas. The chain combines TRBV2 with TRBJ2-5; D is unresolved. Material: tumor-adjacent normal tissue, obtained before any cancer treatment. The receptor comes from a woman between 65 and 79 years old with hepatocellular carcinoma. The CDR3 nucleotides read TGTGCCAGCACCCAACGACTCCAAGAGACCCAGTACTTC. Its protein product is CASTQRLQETQYF. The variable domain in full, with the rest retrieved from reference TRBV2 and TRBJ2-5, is EPEVTQTPSHQVTQMGQEVILRCVPISNHLYFYWYRQILGQKVEFLVSFYNNEISEKSEIFDDQFSVERPDGSNFTLKIRSTKLEDSAMYFCASTQRLQETQYFGPGTRLLVL.